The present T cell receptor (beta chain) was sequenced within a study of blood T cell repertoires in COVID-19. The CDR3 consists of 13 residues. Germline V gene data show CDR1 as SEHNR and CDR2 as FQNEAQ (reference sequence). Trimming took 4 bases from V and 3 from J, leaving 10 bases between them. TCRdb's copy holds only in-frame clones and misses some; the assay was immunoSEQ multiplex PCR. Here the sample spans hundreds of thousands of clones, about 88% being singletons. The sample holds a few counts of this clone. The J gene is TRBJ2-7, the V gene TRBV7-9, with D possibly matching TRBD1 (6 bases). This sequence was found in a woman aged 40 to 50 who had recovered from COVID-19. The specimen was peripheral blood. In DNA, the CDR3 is TGTGCCAGCAGCTATGGGGGCTACTACGAGCAGTACGTC. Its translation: CASSYGGYYEQYV.